Below, 30 T cell receptor beta chains from the same sample are listed, as sequenced in a study of shared clonotypes between healthy human individuals. The repertoire was sequenced with immunoSEQ multiplex PCR; TCRdb's copy has only in-frame clones and lacks some. Of 1,500,000 or so clones in the sample, approximately 98.5% are singletons; the top ten hold roughly 0.35%. Sequenced sample: naive CD4+ T cells sorted from blood. As to subset: CD45RA+ positively selected. All receptors derive from a man younger than 40 in good health.

J is TRBJ1-5 and V is TRBV6-1; no firm D call. Germline-derived CDR1 and CDR2 are MNHNS and SASEGT. CDR3 length: 14 amino acids. The ends were cut back, 8 bases at V and 3 bases at J, with 14 bases in the middle. The CDR3 DNA sequence: TGTGCCAGCGGCTATCCAGGCACCAATCAGCCCCAGCATTTT. As protein: CASGYPGTNQPQHF.

This chain's CDR3 is CAISDPDRVSYEQYF. The CDR3 DNA reads TGTGCCATCAGTGACCCCGACAGGGTCAGCTACGAGCAGTACTTC. The gene calls are TRBV10-3 and TRBJ2-7, with 7 positions matching TRBD1. Germline values: CDR1 ENHRY, CDR2 SYGVKD. This CDR3 comprises 15 residues. The V segment lost 3 bases and the J segment 3 bases; nucleotides outside the gene matches: 8.

V usage is TRBV19 and J usage is TRBJ2-1, with 7 bases lining up with TRBD1. V lost 1 base to trimming and J lost 7 bases; unmatched junction nucleotides: 7. CDR1 is LNHDA and CDR2 is SQIVND in the germline V gene (reference sequence). The CDR3 contains 15 residues. CDR3 coding DNA: TGTGCCAGTAGTATAGCCGGGACAGCAAAAAATGAGCAGTTCTTC. It encodes CASSIAGTAKNEQFF.

The genes are TRBV7-2 and TRBJ2-7; TRBD2 agrees at 9 bases. Germline values: CDR1 SGHTA, CDR2 FQGNSA. Losses at the gene ends were 8 bases for V and 2 bases for J; bases not matched to a gene: 13. This CDR3 has 16 residues. The CDR3: CASRGSLAGTTYEQYF. DNA of the CDR3: TGTGCCAGCCGGGGTAGCCTAGCGGGGACCACCTACGAGCAGTACTTC.

The chain has TRBV4-2 and TRBJ2-7; 8 bases map to TRBD2. The trim removed 1 base at V and 4 bases at J, leaving 9 bases unmatched. The CDR3 length is 16 residues. CDR1 LGHNA and CDR2 YNFKEQ come from the germline V gene. The CDR3 here is CASSQGGAGEVYEQYF. CDR3 nucleotides: TGTGCCAGCAGCCAAGGGGGAGCGGGGGAAGTATACGAGCAGTACTTC.

This clone was counted once. The chain combines TRBV5-1 with TRBJ2-3, with 15 bases aligning to TRBD2. The V gene's germline CDR1 is SGHRS and CDR2 YFSETQ. V dropped 4 bases and J dropped 1; count of bases not matched to a gene: 4. The CDR3 length is 17 residues. This chain's CDR3 is CASSEGLAGGRTDTQYF. The DNA of the CDR3 is TGCGCCAGCAGCGAGGGACTAGCGGGAGGACGCACAGATACGCAGTATTTT.

The rearrangement links TRBV7-7 to TRBJ2-7; 11 bases align to TRBD2. This CDR3 contains 15 residues. CDR1 is SSHAT, CDR2 FNYEAQ, per germline (reference sequence). V trimming: 5 bases; J trimming: 5 bases; junction bases outside the gene matches: 8. CDR3 DNA sequence: TGTGCCAGCAGCCTCACTAGCGGGAGTATCGACGAGCAGTACTTC. Translating it yields CASSLTSGSIDEQYF.

Worth noting for this clone: Its ends do not fully match the called genes, so a read error is possible. The chain recombines TRBV5-1 with TRBJ2-7, with unresolved D. The CDR3 spans 14 residues. In germline, CDR1 is SGHRS, CDR2 YFSETQ. The CDR3 DNA reads as TGCGCCAGCACCTTGGGGTCTTCAGGCGACGAGCAGTACTTC. It codes for CASTLGSSGDEQYF.

The chain combines TRBV18 with TRBJ2-5; maybe TRBD1 (6 bases). Trimming pared 3 bases from V and 4 bases from J, leaving 15 bases between. The CDR3 is 15 amino acids. From germline, CDR1 is KGHSH and CDR2 LQKENI. The CDR3 protein is CASSPPRTGRETQYF. In nucleotides, the CDR3 is TGTGCCAGCTCACCGCCCAGAACAGGGCGAGAGACCCAGTACTTC.

The chain employs TRBV5-1 and TRBJ2-1, with 13 bases lining up with TRBD2. Germline values: CDR1 SGHRS, CDR2 YFSETQ. V gave up 1 base and J gave up 3 bases; unmatched junction bases: 4. There are 17 residues in the CDR3. The CDR3 DNA is TGCGCCAGCAGCTTGACTAGCGGGAGGGCCTTCTACAATGAGCAGTTCTTC. Protein: CASSLTSGRAFYNEQFF.

As to this clone: Within the sample, other DNA sequences also encode this same CDR3. This chain joins TRBV25-1 and TRBJ2-7; D remains unclear. Looked up from germline, CDR1 is MGHDK and CDR2 is SYGVNS. Deletions cut 1 base from V and 6 bases from J, with 4 bases between. This CDR3 region has 11 residues. CDR3 sequence reads: CASSELSEQYF. CDR3 sequence (DNA): TGTGCCAGCAGTGAATTAAGCGAGCAGTACTTC.

The J gene is TRBJ2-7, the V gene TRBV29-1, with D perhaps matching TRBD2 (6 bases). CDR3 length: 13 amino acids. Trimming removed 4 bases at V and 7 bases at J, with 17 bases between. Germline CDR1 reads SQVTM; CDR2 reads ANQGSEA. The CDR3 coding sequence is TGCAGCGTTGTGGAGGGCCCTGCCGAGGAGCAGTACTTC. This encodes CSVVEGPAEEQYF.

The chain employs TRBV7-9 and TRBJ2-7, with 9 bases that match TRBD2. The CDR3 length is 17 residues. J was trimmed by 2 bases and V by 7 bases; bases with no gene match: 15. Germline V gene lookup returns CDR1 SEHNR and CDR2 FQNEAQ (reference sequence). This CDR3 is CASTTPGAGGPTYEQYF. In nucleotides, the CDR3 is TGTGCCAGCACCACCCCCGGAGCGGGAGGACCCACCTACGAGCAGTACTTC.

V usage is TRBV28 and J usage is TRBJ2-1, with no clear D. Germline V gene sequence: CDR1 MDHEN, CDR2 SYDVKM. CDR3 length equals 11 residues. V was trimmed by 8 bases and J by 12 bases, leaving 14 bases between them. CDR3 DNA: TGTGCCAGCCGAAGTGACTGGATGCAGTTCTTC. It encodes CASRSDWMQFF.

The chain carries TRBV20-1 and TRBJ2-7, with D maybe TRBD1 (6 bases). V was trimmed by 4 bases and J by 4 bases, leaving 8 bases between them. CDR3 length: 11 residues. Looked up from germline, CDR1 is DFQATT and CDR2 is SNEGSKA (reference sequence). CDR3 sequence reads: CSANTGYEQYF. The CDR3 DNA is TGCAGTGCTAATACAGGGTACGAGCAGTACTTC.

Only a few counts were recorded for this clone. Other DNA sequences in the same sample also yield this CDR3. V gene TRBV18 combines with J gene TRBJ2-7; D uncertain. Trimming left V 3 bases short and J 0 bases short, with 6 bases between. The germline V gene has CDR1 KGHSH and CDR2 LQKENI. The CDR3 spans 13 residues. The DNA for the CDR3 is TGTGCCAGCTCACCCCAGGCCTCCTACGAGCAGTACTTC. As protein: CASSPQASYEQYF.

The chain has TRBV5-4 and TRBJ2-1; 8 positions match TRBD1. Looked up from germline, CDR1 is SGHNT and CDR2 is YYREEE (reference sequence). V was clipped by 4 bases and J by 6 bases; unmatched bases: 6. The CDR3 loop spans 14 amino acids. CDR3 nucleotide sequence: TGTGCCAGCAGCAGAGACAGGGGAGCCAATGAGCAGTTCTTC. It specifies CASSRDRGANEQFF.

The genes are TRBV5-1 and TRBJ1-1, with 8 bases identical to TRBD1. Trimming cost V 3 bases and J 4 bases; bases outside gene matches: 5. This CDR3 comprises 14 residues. Germline V lookup: CDR1 SGHRS, CDR2 YFSETQ. CDR3 in amino acids: CASSSDRVSTEAFF. CDR3 nucleotides: TGCGCCAGCAGCTCGGACAGGGTTAGCACTGAAGCTTTCTTT. Together with reference TRBV5-1 and TRBJ1-1, the CDR3 gives the full variable domain: KAGVTQTPRYLIKTRGQQVTLSCSPISGHRSVSWYQQTPGQGLQFLFEYFSETQRNKGNFPGRFSGRQFSNSRSEMNVSTLELGDSALYLCASSSDRVSTEAFFGQGTRLTVV.

As to this clone: In the same sample, other DNA sequences code for this CDR3. J is TRBJ2-1 and V is TRBV5-1; D gene uncertain. Germline V gene lookup returns CDR1 SGHRS and CDR2 YFSETQ. Deletions cut 8 bases from V and 0 bases from J, with 12 bases between. The CDR3 sequence is 14 residues long. This CDR3 reads CASTSGTSYNEQFF. In nucleotides, the CDR3 is TGCGCCAGTACTTCAGGTACCTCCTACAATGAGCAGTTCTTC.

This rearrangement joins TRBV4-3 to TRBJ2-2; D is ambiguous. The CDR3 has 18 amino acids. Germline CDR1 LGHNA, CDR2 YSLEER. V lost 0 bases and J 6 bases, leaving 20 bases between the germline ends. The CDR3 DNA is TGCGCCAGCAGCCAAGAGAGGAAGGGCTGGACCCTATCCGGGGAGCTGTTTTTT. This encodes CASSQERKGWTLSGELFF.

The gene calls are TRBV9 and TRBJ2-1, with TRBD2 as a possible D gene (6 bases). This CDR3 contains 16 residues. The V gene's germline CDR1 is SGDLS and CDR2 YYNGEE. V was cut by 1 base and J by 6 bases, with 17 bases left in between. The CDR3 spells CASSVSSARRANEQFF. In nucleotides, the CDR3 is TGTGCCAGCAGCGTATCTAGCGCTAGGAGGGCCAATGAGCAGTTCTTC.

The gene calls are TRBV29-1 and TRBJ2-1; possibly TRBD2 for D (6 bases). Per the germline V gene, CDR1 is SQVTM and CDR2 is ANQGSEA. The CDR3 contains 17 residues. Deletions cut 6 bases from V and 6 bases from J, with 27 bases between. CDR3 nucleotide sequence: TGCAGCGTGGTAAGGGTGGGAGGCGACCAGGGCTTCAATGAGCAGTTCTTC. This translates into CSVVRVGGDQGFNEQFF.

J is TRBJ2-2 and V is TRBV6-6; D remains unclear. Deletions cut 2 bases from V and 9 bases from J, with 10 bases between. The CDR3 runs to 13 residues. Germline values: CDR1 MNHNY, CDR2 SVGAGI (reference sequence). The CDR3 DNA reads TGTGCCAGCAGTTACCGGCAGGCCCGGGAGCTGTTTTTT. Translation: CASSYRQARELFF.

The genes are TRBV19 and TRBJ2-7; D unresolved. Germline CDR1 reads LNHDA; CDR2 reads SQIVND (reference sequence). The germline V and J ends were trimmed by 7 bases and 5 bases, with 18 bases remaining between them. The CDR3 consists of 14 residues. CDR3 sequence reads: CASTVWAGRDEQYF. The DNA of the CDR3 is TGTGCCAGTACGGTATGGGCTGGTCGCGACGAGCAGTACTTC.

This chain links TRBV5-4 with TRBJ1-2, with a tentative D call TRBD1 (6 bases). V lost 0 bases and J 1 base, leaving 10 bases between the germline ends. Germline V CDR1 and CDR2: SGHNT, YYREEE (reference sequence). CDR3 length: 15 amino acids. CDR3 sequence reads: CASSLGGDNNYGYTF. The DNA of the CDR3 is TGTGCCAGCAGCTTGGGGGGGGACAATAACTATGGCTACACCTTC.

The chain combines TRBV5-6 with TRBJ2-7; possible D gene TRBD1, 6 bases. Germline V gene data show CDR1 as SGHDT and CDR2 as YYEEEE. The CDR3 has 13 amino acids. Trimming removed 7 bases at V and 7 bases at J, with 18 bases between. For the CDR3, the DNA is TGTGCCAGCGGATTATCAGGGGAGAGGGAGCAGTACTTC. It specifies CASGLSGEREQYF.

This clone appeared once. The V gene is TRBV7-8, the J gene TRBJ2-7, with D tentatively TRBD1 (6 bases). From germline, CDR1 is SGHVS and CDR2 FQNEAQ. The CDR3 is 14 residues long. Trimming removed 3 bases from V and 2 bases from J, with 11 bases in between. This CDR3 is CASSFGAGAYEQYF. CDR3 bases: TGTGCCAGCAGCTTTGGGGCAGGGGCCTACGAGCAGTACTTC.

This sequence joins TRBV5-1 and TRBJ2-1, with TRBD1 identical over 8 bases. This CDR3 is 15 amino acids long. V lost 4 bases to trimming and J lost 3 bases; unmatched junction nucleotides: 6. Germline V gene data show CDR1 as SGHRS and CDR2 as YFSETQ. CDR3 amino acids: CASSAPGQVYNEQFF. The CDR3 DNA is TGCGCCAGCAGCGCTCCGGGACAGGTCTACAATGAGCAGTTCTTC.

The chain is built from TRBV5-1 and TRBJ2-7, with TRBD1 as a possible D gene (6 bases). Trimming took 1 base from V and 3 from J, leaving 14 bases between them. CDR3 length: 15 residues. The V gene's germline CDR1 is SGHRS and CDR2 YFSETQ. The CDR3 loop reads CASSLRAGEGYEQYF. In nucleotides, the CDR3 is TGCGCCAGCAGCTTGAGGGCAGGGGAAGGCTACGAGCAGTACTTC.

This rearrangement joins TRBV19 to TRBJ2-7, with 7 bases identical to TRBD2. V lost 4 bases, J lost 0 bases, and 9 bases stayed unmatched. This CDR3 contains 16 residues. Germline CDR1 LNHDA, CDR2 SQIVND (reference sequence). The CDR3 sequence is CASSRIFGGSSYEQYF. CDR3 in DNA: TGTGCCAGTAGTAGAATTTTTGGCGGGAGCTCCTACGAGCAGTACTTC. Drawing the rest from reference TRBV19 and TRBJ2-7, the complete variable domain is DGGITQSPKYLFRKEGQNVTLSCEQNLNHDAMYWYRQDPGQGLRLIYYSQIVNDFQKGDIAEGYSVSREKKESFPLTVTSAQKNPTAFYLCASSRIFGGSSYEQYFGPGTRLTVT.